This TCR beta chain was retrieved from a study of cytomegalovirus exposure and HLA in healthy donors. Study-level points and caveats: In vitro testing confirmed a few CMV-associated chains as specific for CMV antigens. Highly shared variants forming one cluster were likely a sequencing artifact. In a later analysis, TCR beta V- and J-gene trimming was associated with a missense DCLRE1C variant. The study had only CMV serostatus as immune exposure information.

The PCR ran on 60 Vbeta and 13 Jbeta primers. Generated by immunoSEQ multiplex PCR, the TCRdb table keeps only in-frame clones and is missing some. The sample lists about 190,000 clones; roughly 83% were seen once. The CDR3 length is 14 residues. Germline V gene sequence: CDR1 SNHLY, CDR2 FYNNEI. Note on this clone: Antigen: not known. Germline is not matched at one junction end, which may reflect a read error.

The chain has TRBV2 and TRBJ2-5, with 7 bases that match TRBD2. Sequenced input: PBMCs. The sequence came from a boy younger than 18 in good health and CMV-seronegative. The CDR3: CTSSAERGLGTQYF. The DNA for the CDR3 is TGTACCAGCAGTGCGGAGCGGGGTCTCGGGACCCAGTACTTC.